This T cell receptor (beta chain) originates from a study of cytomegalovirus exposure and HLA in healthy donors. Study results and limitations: Productive rates of about 87% or about 30% were seen for most TCR beta V segments in an earlier analysis. Most TCR sequences showed up rarely, but some public TCRs showed up in many donors. CMV serostatus was the only recorded immune exposure for donors. Later analysis demonstrated an association between a missense DCLRE1C variant and TCR beta V- and J-gene trimming.

With V trimmed by 4 bases and J by 1 base, 4 bases remained unmatched. Germline V gene data show CDR1 as SGHNT and CDR2 as YYREEE (reference sequence). The CDR3 contains 15 residues. Vbeta (60) and Jbeta (13) primers were used in the PCR. The assay was immunoSEQ multiplex PCR, and TCRdb's table has in-frame clones only and misses some. The sample includes approximately 190,000 clones, roughly 81% of them seen just once. For this clone: Its antigen is unidentified.

The sequence derives from a woman in her 30s in good health and CMV-seropositive. Source material: PBMCs. The V gene is TRBV5-4, the J gene TRBJ2-7, with 11 bases lining up with TRBD1. CDR3 region: CASSHRDRGSYEQYF. The CDR3 DNA reads TGTGCCAGCAGCCACCGGGACAGGGGGTCCTACGAGCAGTACTTC.